These 10 T cell receptor beta chains share one sample of origin, sequenced in a study of cytotoxic CD8 clonotypes in ibrutinib-treated CLL. Clones were read by immunoSEQ multiplex PCR, and TCRdb kept only the in-frame ones, dropping some. Seen here are some 26,000 clones, 75% to 85% observed once, and the top ten hold 6.5% to 8%. The source was PBMCs, collected after 24 months of ibrutinib treatment. Receptor source: a human donor with chronic lymphocytic leukemia.

This sequence joins TRBV29-1 and TRBJ2-7, with 10 positions matching TRBD1. The germline V gene has CDR1 SQVTM and CDR2 ANQGSEA. This CDR3 is built from 14 residues. J was trimmed by 9 bases and V by 8 bases; bases with no gene match: 16. DNA for the CDR3: TGCAGCACGTCGCTCGGGGACAGGGGAGGGAGGCAGTACTTC. Its protein is CSTSLGDRGGRQYF.

The chain links TRBV19 to TRBJ1-3; D is undetermined. The CDR3 is 12 residues long. The V and J ends lost 5 bases and 5 bases respectively, with 7 bases between them. Per the germline V gene, CDR1 is LNHDA and CDR2 is SQIVND (reference sequence). CDR3 DNA: TGTGCCAGTAGTGGTGATCGAAACACCATATATTTT. Translating it yields CASSGDRNTIYF.

This clone was observed once. This chain links TRBV6-1 with TRBJ1-6, with a weak D call TRBD1 (5 bases). The CDR3 loop spans 15 amino acids. In germline, CDR1 is MNHNS, CDR2 SASEGT. Trimming pared 3 bases from V and 10 bases from J, leaving 16 bases between. CDR3 nucleotide sequence: TGTGCCAGCAGTGACGGAGGTGGGGACGTGTCACCCCTCCACTTT. Translating it yields CASSDGGGDVSPLHF.

This clone was observed once. V usage is TRBV7-3 and J usage is TRBJ2-2, with 9 bases that match TRBD1. This CDR3 is 16 amino acids long. Germline CDR1 SGHTA, CDR2 FQGTGA. The junction had 11 bases not matched to a gene; V was cut back by 4 bases and J by 8 bases. The CDR3 protein is CASSSRTGAALGELFF. The DNA of the CDR3 is TGTGCCAGCAGCTCCCGGACAGGGGCTGCTCTGGGGGAGCTGTTTTTT.

The chain employs TRBV5-4 and TRBJ2-3, with 7 bases fitting TRBD2. The CDR3 covers 15 residues. V lost 4 bases to trimming and J lost 3 bases; unmatched junction nucleotides: 8. Germline CDR1 and CDR2: SGHNT and YYREEE (reference sequence). Here the CDR3 DNA reads TGTGCCAGCAGCACCTGGACTAGTTTTACAGATACGCAGTATTTT. Residues: CASSTWTSFTDTQYF.

The CDR3 reads CASSPRGVTEAFF. The DNA of the CDR3 is TGTGCCAGCAGCCCCCGGGGGGTGACTGAAGCTTTCTTT. The V call is TRBV2, the J call TRBJ1-1, with a possible D match to TRBD1 (5 bases). Germline CDR1 SNHLY, CDR2 FYNNEI. The CDR3 is 13 amino acids. Deletions cut 6 bases from V and 5 bases from J, with 13 bases between. The variable domain in full, with the rest retrieved from reference TRBV2 and TRBJ1-1, is EPEVTQTPSHQVTQMGQEVILRCVPISNHLYFYWYRQILGQKVEFLVSFYNNEISEKSEIFDDQFSVERPDGSNFTLKIRSTKLEDSAMYFCASSPRGVTEAFFGQGTRLTVV.

This clone was detected once. This rearrangement joins TRBV18 to TRBJ1-2; D possibly corresponds to TRBD1 (6 bases). Germline CDR1 reads KGHSH; CDR2 reads LQKENI. V was shortened by 2 bases and J by 0 bases, with 13 bases between the two germline ends. The CDR3 is made up of 16 amino acids. CDR3 loop: CASSPNRVRPNYGYTF. The CDR3 DNA is TGTGCCAGCTCACCAAACAGGGTGAGGCCTAACTATGGCTACACCTTC.

The rearrangement uses TRBV6-6 and TRBJ1-2; TRBD1 matches at 8 bases. Germline-derived CDR1 and CDR2 are MNHNY and SVGAGI (reference sequence). The CDR3 runs 16 residues. Trimming took 6 bases from V and 0 from J; bases not matched to a gene: 9. The CDR3 spells CASSLTGQGTNYGYTF. For the CDR3, the DNA is TGTGCCAGCAGCTTAACCGGACAGGGAACTAACTATGGCTACACCTTC.

The CDR3, as DNA: TGTGCCAGTAGTACGAGATTCCCGCCGCGACCCTACGAGCAGTACTTC. Its protein product is CASSTRFPPRPYEQYF. The rearrangement links TRBV19 to TRBJ2-7; D unclear. Trimming left V 4 bases short and J 2 bases short, with 18 bases between. CDR1 is LNHDA and CDR2 is SQIVND in the germline V gene (reference sequence). This CDR3 spans 16 amino acids.

The chain links TRBV11-2 to TRBJ2-1; D uncertain. This CDR3 region has 13 residues. CDR1 is SGHAT and CDR2 is FQNNGV in the germline V gene. With 3 bases removed from V and 5 bases from J, the gap between germline ends came to 8 bases. The DNA for the CDR3 is TGTGCCAGCAGCTTGGGGTCGGACAATGAGCAGTTCTTC. Translating gives CASSLGSDNEQFF.